The 25 T cell receptor beta chains presented below share a single source sample, sequenced in a study of blood T cell repertoires in COVID-19. Using immunoSEQ multiplex PCR, the repertoire was profiled, and TCRdb retains in-frame clones only, with some absent. The table shows fewer than 300,000 clones, with just over 85% occurring only once. The sequencing sample was made of PBMCs or T cells enriched from blood (not recorded which). Every receptor here comes from a man younger than 35 who had recovered from COVID-19.

The chain joins TRBV3-1 (or the pseudogene TRBV3-2) to TRBJ1-5; TRBD1 might be the D (5 bases). Trimming removed 2 bases at V and 6 bases at J, with 11 bases between. Germline CDR1 is LGHDT and CDR2 is YNNKEL (reference sequence). The CDR3 loop spans 14 amino acids. The CDR3 is CASSQNGGTQPQHF. CDR3 nucleotide sequence: TGTGCCAGCAGCCAAAATGGAGGGACTCAGCCCCAGCATTTT.

The chain has TRBV5-1 and TRBJ1-2; 9 bases fit TRBD1. The CDR3 extends over 14 amino acids. The trim removed 5 bases at V and 4 bases at J, leaving 6 bases unmatched. Germline-derived CDR1 and CDR2 are SGHRS and YFSETQ. The CDR3 loop is CASRITGGGYGYTF. The CDR3 nucleotides read TGCGCCAGCAGGATTACAGGGGGCGGCTATGGCTACACCTTC.

This sequence joins TRBV5-1 and TRBJ2-7, with a weak D call TRBD1 (6 bases). CDR3 length: 12 residues. Germline CDR1 and CDR2: SGHRS and YFSETQ. Trimming pared 5 bases from V and 5 bases from J, leaving 11 bases between. CDR3 nucleotides: TGCGCCAGCAGACAGGACAGAAACGAGCAGTACTTC. Encoded protein: CASRQDRNEQYF.

The J gene is TRBJ1-4, the V gene TRBV7-9, with 8 bases identical to TRBD1. The germline V gene has CDR1 SEHNR and CDR2 FQNEAQ (reference sequence). The CDR3 loop spans 16 amino acids. Trimming at V came to 5 bases and at J to 4 bases, leaving 9 bases not matched to a gene. Here the CDR3 DNA reads TGTGCCAGCAGCGAGATCGGGACAGGCCTTAATGAAAAACTGTTTTTT. This translates into CASSEIGTGLNEKLFF.

This chain links TRBV5-5 with TRBJ2-1, with a possible D match to TRBD2 (6 bases). CDR1 is SGHKS, CDR2 YYEKEE, per germline (reference sequence). This CDR3 is 15 amino acids long. The V gene lost 4 bases and the J gene lost 4 bases, with 15 bases spanning the gap. CDR3 loop: CASSGRQGIYNEQFF. DNA for the CDR3: TGTGCCAGCAGCGGGAGGCAGGGAATTTACAATGAGCAGTTCTTC. Complete variable domain (other parts from reference TRBV5-5 and TRBJ2-1): DAGVTQSPTHLIKTRGQQVTLRCSPISGHKSVSWYQQVLGQGPQFIFQYYEKEERGRGNFPDRFSARQFPNYSSELNVNALLLGDSALYLCASSGRQGIYNEQFFGPGTRLTVL.

The chain couples TRBV25-1 to TRBJ2-7; D ambiguous. CDR1 is MGHDK and CDR2 is SYGVNS in the germline V gene. This CDR3 has 15 residues. V dropped 2 bases and J dropped 2 bases, with 13 bases sitting between them. CDR3 protein: CASSEGRRHAYEQYF. Written as DNA, the CDR3 is TGTGCCAGCAGTGAAGGTCGACGACATGCCTACGAGCAGTACTTC.

The CDR3 region has the DNA TGTGCCTGGAGTGTTGGGGGGACGAATGGCTACACCTTC. It is translated as CAWSVGGTNGYTF. The J gene is TRBJ1-2, the V gene TRBV30, with D maybe TRBD1 (5 bases). Per the germline V gene, CDR1 is GTSNPN and CDR2 is SVGIG (reference sequence). V lost 0 bases to trimming and J lost 6 bases, with 11 bases between them. This CDR3 contains 13 residues.

The genes are TRBV6-5 and TRBJ1-1, with TRBD1 as a possible D gene (5 bases). The CDR3 has 15 amino acids. CDR1 and CDR2 from the germline V gene are MNHEY and SVGAGI. V lost 2 bases, J lost 0 bases, and 10 bases lay in between. The CDR3 reads CASSYGTVMNTEAFF. The CDR3 DNA reads as TGTGCCAGCAGTTACGGGACTGTCATGAACACTGAAGCTTTCTTT.

This clone was counted only a few times. The chain carries TRBV11-2 and TRBJ1-1; D is ambiguous. Germline V gene sequence: CDR1 SGHAT, CDR2 FQNNGV. V lost 5 bases, J lost 1 base, and 11 bases lay in between. The CDR3 contains 14 residues. CDR3 sequence reads: CASSPRDGNTEAFF. DNA for the CDR3: TGTGCCAGCAGCCCTAGAGACGGGAACACTGAAGCTTTCTTT.

J is TRBJ1-6 and V is TRBV7-9; tentatively, D is TRBD1 (6 bases). The germline V and J ends were trimmed by 4 bases and 7 bases, with 20 bases remaining between them. There are 17 residues in the CDR3. CDR1 is SEHNR, CDR2 FQNEAQ, per germline (reference sequence). The CDR3 coding sequence is TGTGCCAGCAGCTGGGAGCGGGGGGCGCCTGGGAATTCACCCCTCCACTTT. Its protein product is CASSWERGAPGNSPLHF.

Many counts were recorded for this clone. V is TRBV18 and J is TRBJ2-1, with D possibly matching TRBD2 (6 bases). Germline assignment: CDR1 KGHSH and CDR2 LQKENI. V lost 2 bases to trimming and J lost 0 bases, with 8 bases between them. The CDR3 length is 15 residues. The CDR3 spells CASSPFGSSYNEQFF. Written as DNA, the CDR3 is TGTGCCAGCTCACCATTCGGGAGCTCCTACAATGAGCAGTTCTTC.

This clone was recorded once. The CDR3 spells CATSKYAADNTEAFF. CDR3 nucleotide sequence: TGTGCCACCAGCAAGTATGCGGCAGACAACACTGAAGCTTTCTTT. The rearrangement uses TRBV15 and TRBJ1-1; D gene ambiguous. Looked up from germline, CDR1 is LNHNV and CDR2 is YYDKDF (reference sequence). This CDR3 spans 15 amino acids. The V gene lost 4 bases and the J gene lost 2 bases, with 14 bases spanning the gap.

This clone was found a few times. The chain couples TRBV4-1 to TRBJ2-7; maybe TRBD2 (5 bases). The CDR3 has 15 residues. In germline, CDR1 is MGHRA, CDR2 YSYEKL. V was clipped by 4 bases and J by 1 base, with 14 bases between them. This chain's CDR3 is CASSPFERVSYEQYF. In DNA form, the CDR3 reads TGCGCCAGCAGCCCATTCGAGAGGGTTTCCTACGAGCAGTACTTC.

Points on this clone: Other DNA sequences in this specimen translate into the identical CDR3. The rearrangement joins TRBV30 to TRBJ1-5; unclear D gene. The CDR3 length is 13 residues. The V end lost 0 bases, the J end lost 4 bases, and 7 bases lay between the germline ends. Germline V gene lookup returns CDR1 GTSNPN and CDR2 SVGIG (reference sequence). The CDR3 loop is CAWSVAGNQPQHF. In nucleotides, the CDR3 is TGTGCCTGGAGTGTCGCAGGAAATCAGCCCCAGCATTTT.

The rearrangement links TRBV5-1 to TRBJ2-2, with TRBD1 matching 8 bases. V lost 0 bases and J lost 9; bases outside the gene matches: 4. The CDR3 is 14 residues long. CDR1 and CDR2 from the germline V gene are SGHRS and YFSETQ. Here the CDR3 reads CASSLGDRSRELFF. The DNA of the CDR3 is TGCGCCAGCAGCTTGGGGGACAGGTCCCGGGAGCTGTTTTTT.

In regard to this clone: The junction shows a germline mismatch at one end, possibly a read error. The rearrangement uses TRBV7-7 and TRBJ2-1, with 11 bases identical to TRBD2. Per germline, CDR1 SSHAT and CDR2 FNYEAQ (reference sequence). The length of the CDR3 is 18 residues. The CDR3 sequence: CASSLGRLAGGAHNEQFF. As DNA, the CDR3 is TGTGCTAGCAGCTTAGGAAGGCTAGCGGGGGGCGCTCACAATGAGCAGTTCTTC.

V and J are TRBV27 and TRBJ2-3; no definite D call. V gave up 5 bases and J gave up 4 bases, with 7 bases separating them. From germline, CDR1 is MNHEY and CDR2 SMNVEV (reference sequence). The length of the CDR3 is 12 residues. CDR3 nucleotides: TGTGCCAGCAGTAACAAAGCAGATACGCAGTATTTT. It is translated as CASSNKADTQYF.

This chain links TRBV7-6 with TRBJ1-5; maybe TRBD1 (6 bases). There are 17 residues in the CDR3. V was trimmed by 1 base and J by 2 bases, leaving 15 bases between them. CDR1 and CDR2 from the germline V gene are SGHVS and FNYEAQ. The CDR3 region is CASSLVGRTVGNQPQHF. The CDR3 DNA reads TGTGCCAGCAGCTTAGTGGGCCGGACAGTGGGCAATCAGCCCCAGCATTTT.

The rearrangement joins TRBV20-1 to TRBJ2-7; 7 nucleotides match TRBD1. With 6 bases clipped from V and 3 bases from J, the junction kept 2 bases outside the gene matches. From germline, CDR1 is DFQATT and CDR2 SNEGSKA (reference sequence). There are 11 residues in the CDR3. CDR3 coding DNA: TGCAGTGCCGGGACAGTCTACGAGCAGTACTTC. Translated: CSAGTVYEQYF.

This chain connects TRBV28 to TRBJ2-2; a weak D match, TRBD1 (6 bases). CDR3 length: 15 residues. The germline V gene has CDR1 MDHEN and CDR2 SYDVKM. Trimming removed 2 bases from V and 2 bases from J, with 9 bases in between. The chain's CDR3 is CASSLTGLNTGELFF. The CDR3 DNA reads as TGTGCCAGCAGTTTAACAGGGCTCAACACCGGGGAGCTGTTTTTT.

The V gene is TRBV18, the J gene TRBJ2-7; D remains ambiguous. Germline-derived CDR1 and CDR2 are KGHSH and LQKENI. Trimming pared 2 bases from V and 4 bases from J, leaving 15 bases between. This CDR3 region has 15 residues. The CDR3 loop reads CASSPFFQDNYEQYF. The CDR3 nucleotides read TGTGCCAGCTCACCATTCTTCCAGGATAATTACGAGCAGTACTTC.

This sequence joins TRBV7-6 and TRBJ2-1; tentative D call: TRBD2 (6 bases). The germline V and J ends were trimmed by 2 bases and 3 bases, with 14 bases remaining between them. Germline values: CDR1 SGHVS, CDR2 FNYEAQ. This CDR3 spans 16 amino acids. The CDR3 sequence: CASSLSPGEYYNEQFF. CDR3 DNA sequence: TGTGCCAGCAGCTTATCTCCGGGAGAGTACTACAATGAGCAGTTCTTC.

The V call is TRBV5-4, the J call TRBJ1-4; 11 bases match TRBD1. V shed 4 bases, J shed 7 bases, and the junction held 6 bases outside the gene matches. This CDR3 is built from 15 residues. Germline V lookup: CDR1 SGHNT, CDR2 YYREEE (reference sequence). The CDR3 loop reads CASSPPGQGGEKLFF. The CDR3 bases are TGTGCCAGCAGCCCCCCGGGACAGGGGGGTGAAAAACTGTTTTTT.

CDR3 DNA sequence: TGCGCCAGCAGCCAGAGTCCAGGCCTTAACTATGGCTACACCTTC. Its protein product is CASSQSPGLNYGYTF. The J gene is TRBJ1-2, the V gene TRBV4-1; no definite D call. V was trimmed by 3 bases and J by 1 base, leaving 12 bases between them. Looked up from germline, CDR1 is MGHRA and CDR2 is YSYEKL. The CDR3 covers 15 residues.

The chain is built from TRBV7-2 and TRBJ1-3, with D perhaps matching TRBD1 (5 bases). The length of the CDR3 is 16 residues. Germline V gene data show CDR1 as SGHTA and CDR2 as FQGNSA. With 7 bases removed from V and 5 bases from J, the gap between germline ends came to 21 bases. The CDR3 bases are TGTGCCAGCATCCTACGCTCCAGGGACTTCCGAAACACCATATATTTT. The encoded protein is CASILRSRDFRNTIYF. Complete variable domain (other parts from reference TRBV7-2 and TRBJ1-3): GAGVSQSPSNKVTEKGKDVELRCDPISGHTALYWYRQSLGQGLEFLIYFQGNSAPDKSGLPSDRFSAERTGGSVSTLTIQRTQQEDSAVYLCASILRSRDFRNTIYFGEGSWLTVV.